The 19 T cell receptor beta chains reported below all come from one sample, sequenced in a study of control samples from healthy donors and cancer patients. Using immunoSEQ multiplex PCR, the repertoire was profiled, and TCRdb retains in-frame clones only, with some absent. The data contain some 130,000 clones, 92% of them singletons. The source material was blood. The receptors stem from a woman between 45 and 60 years old in good health.

This clone was observed once. This chain joins TRBV11-2 and TRBJ2-7; D is perhaps TRBD2 (6 bases). V lost 3 bases and J 4 bases, leaving 7 bases between the germline ends. Germline-derived CDR1 and CDR2 are SGHAT and FQNNGV. The CDR3 is made up of 12 amino acids. For the CDR3, the DNA is TGTGCCAGCAGCTTGAGCGGGTACGAGCAGTACTTC. It specifies CASSLSGYEQYF.

This clone was counted between two and nine times. The CDR3 region has the DNA TGCGCCAGCAGCTTGGCGGACAGATACACTGAAGCTTTCTTT. It specifies CASSLADRYTEAFF. V and J are TRBV5-1 and TRBJ1-1; tentative D call: TRBD1 (6 bases). V was clipped by 0 bases and J by 3 bases, with 9 bases between them. This CDR3 has 14 amino acids. Germline loops: CDR1 SGHRS, CDR2 YFSETQ.

This clone was detected once. The identical CDR3 is also encoded by other nucleotide sequences in the sample. The CDR3 nucleotides read TGCAGCGTATCCGGGAGGGAGGAAGAGACCCAGTACTTC. Translating it yields CSVSGREEETQYF. The chain links TRBV29-1 to TRBJ2-5; 8 bases match TRBD2. J lost 3 bases, V lost 6 bases, and 6 bases had no gene match. CDR3 length equals 13 residues. Germline V gives CDR1 SQVTM, CDR2 ANQGSEA. The whole variable domain, remainder taken from reference TRBV29-1 and TRBJ2-5, is SAVISQKPSRDICQRGTSLTIQCQVDSQVTMMFWYRQQPGQSLTLIATANQGSEATYESGFVIDKFPISRPNLTFSTLTVSNMSPEDSSIYLCSVSGREEETQYFGPGTRLLVL.

This chain joins TRBV5-4 and TRBJ2-2; tentative D call: TRBD1 (8 bases). Trimming removed 5 bases from V and 1 base from J, with 15 bases in between. Germline V CDR1 and CDR2: SGHNT, YYREEE (reference sequence). CDR3 length: 16 amino acids. In DNA, the CDR3 is TGTGCCAGCAGAGTGGGGGGGACAGGGAACACCGGGGAGCTGTTTTTT. It codes for CASRVGGTGNTGELFF.

The chain has TRBV25-1 and TRBJ2-7, with D possibly being TRBD2 (5 bases). V was pared by 5 bases and J by 7 bases, with 12 bases between. Germline CDR1 is MGHDK and CDR2 is SYGVNS. The CDR3 contains 12 residues. The CDR3 is CASSRGPGEQYF. The CDR3, as DNA: TGTGCCAGCAGTCGAGGGCCCGGGGAGCAGTACTTC.

The J gene is TRBJ2-3, the V gene TRBV15; D unclear. This CDR3 contains 16 residues. With 0 bases removed from V and 6 bases from J, the gap between germline ends came to 16 bases. Germline V gene data show CDR1 as LNHNV and CDR2 as YYDKDF (reference sequence). The DNA for the CDR3 is TGTGCCACCAGCAGAGAAGTTCCTAGTATGGGGGATACGCAGTATTTT. Its translation is CATSREVPSMGDTQYF.

The V gene is TRBV27, the J gene TRBJ1-1, with D maybe TRBD1 (6 bases). This CDR3 spans 15 amino acids. Germline-derived CDR1 and CDR2 are MNHEY and SMNVEV (reference sequence). The germline V and J ends were trimmed by 5 bases and 0 bases, with 13 bases remaining between them. CDR3 DNA sequence: TGTGCCAGCAGTAGAACAGGGTTTTTGAACACTGAAGCTTTCTTT. Translation: CASSRTGFLNTEAFF.

The chain couples TRBV3-1 (or the pseudogene TRBV3-2) to TRBJ2-6; TRBD1 matches at 12 bases. The V gene end was trimmed by 1 base and the J gene end by 4 bases; junction bases not matched to a gene: 11. CDR3 size: 20 residues. CDR1 and CDR2 from the germline V gene are LGHDT and YNNKEL (reference sequence). CDR3 coding DNA: TGTGCCAGCAGCCAAGTACCCCTGGGACAGGGGGCTTCGGGGGCCAACGTCCTGACTTTC. This translates into CASSQVPLGQGASGANVLTF.

The chain recombines TRBV30 with TRBJ1-5; D gene unclear. The CDR3 runs 13 residues. Between the trimmed V and J ends, which lost 5 bases and 5 bases, there was a span of 13 bases. Germline CDR1 and CDR2: GTSNPN and SVGIG (reference sequence). CDR3 DNA sequence: TGTGCCTGGGGCCTCGGAGTCGATCAGCCCCAGCATTTT. The encoded protein is CAWGLGVDQPQHF.

The V call is TRBV5-5, the J call TRBJ1-1; D call uncertain. This CDR3 spans 15 amino acids. V lost 0 bases and J lost 0, with 9 bases in between. From germline, CDR1 is SGHKS and CDR2 YYEKEE (reference sequence). The CDR3 DNA is TGTGCCAGCAGCTTGGCCGAGGGAGTGAACACTGAAGCTTTCTTT. Protein product: CASSLAEGVNTEAFF.

The rearrangement uses TRBV9 and TRBJ2-3; D perhaps matches TRBD1 (6 bases). Germline lookup yields CDR1 SGDLS and CDR2 YYNGEE. Between the trimmed V and J ends, which lost 4 bases and 12 bases, there was a span of 24 bases. The CDR3 covers 15 residues. The CDR3 spells CASSLATLGAQSQYF. For the CDR3, the DNA is TGTGCCAGCAGCCTGGCCACTCTGGGGGCCCAATCTCAGTATTTT.

This chain connects TRBV7-9 to TRBJ2-7; no clear D. The CDR3 contains 13 residues. Trimming removed 5 bases from V and 0 bases from J, with 8 bases in between. From germline, CDR1 is SEHNR and CDR2 FQNEAQ (reference sequence). CDR3 protein: CASSPTSSYEQYF. For the CDR3, the DNA is TGTGCCAGCAGCCCTACAAGCTCCTACGAGCAGTACTTC.

This clone was recorded only once. V is TRBV6-5 and J is TRBJ1-5; D may be TRBD1 (5 bases). CDR3 size: 15 residues. The germline CDR1 and CDR2 sequences are MNHEY and SVGAGI. The V end lost 6 bases, the J end lost 2 bases, and 14 bases lay between the germline ends. The CDR3: CASRGGDSRNQPQHF. The CDR3, as DNA: TGTGCCAGCAGGGGAGGGGATTCGCGCAATCAGCCCCAGCATTTT.

The V gene is TRBV7-9, the J gene TRBJ1-2; 8 nucleotides match TRBD1. CDR3 length equals 13 residues. The V and J ends lost 6 bases and 2 bases, in that order; junction bases with no gene match: 2. Germline V gene sequence: CDR1 SEHNR, CDR2 FQNEAQ (reference sequence). The CDR3 protein is CASRRQGNYGYTF. The CDR3 DNA follows: TGTGCCAGCAGACGACAGGGGAACTATGGCTACACCTTC.

On this clone: Other nucleotide sequences from this sample produce the same CDR3. The rearrangement uses TRBV20-1 and TRBJ1-2; D is uncertain. Germline assignment: CDR1 DFQATT and CDR2 SNEGSKA (reference sequence). V was trimmed by 0 bases and J by 7 bases, leaving 6 bases between them. CDR3 length equals 11 residues. Here the CDR3 reads CSARDRRGYTF. CDR3 coding DNA: TGCAGTGCTAGAGATCGTCGTGGCTACACCTTC.

This clone was detected once. This chain joins TRBV15 and TRBJ2-7; perhaps TRBD1 as D (5 bases). The CDR3 loop spans 15 amino acids. Germline V lookup: CDR1 LNHNV, CDR2 YYDKDF (reference sequence). With 4 bases removed from V and 2 bases from J, the gap between germline ends came to 15 bases. The CDR3 DNA reads TGTGCCACCAGCAACACAGGCGTAAGTACCTACGAGCAGTACTTC. As protein: CATSNTGVSTYEQYF.

This chain uses TRBV15 with TRBJ1-2; weak D call: TRBD1 (5 bases). Looked up from germline, CDR1 is LNHNV and CDR2 is YYDKDF (reference sequence). This CDR3 region has 12 residues. The V end lost 0 bases, the J end lost 7 bases, and 6 bases lay between the germline ends. The CDR3 protein is CATSRDQGGYTF. In nucleotides, the CDR3 is TGTGCCACCAGCAGAGATCAGGGTGGCTACACCTTC. Combining the CDR3 with reference TRBV15 and TRBJ1-2 gives the whole variable domain DAMVIQNPRYQVTQFGKPVTLSCSQTLNHNVMYWYQQKSSQAPKLLFHYYDKDFNNEADTPDNFQSRRPNTSFCFLDIRSPGLGDTAMYLCATSRDQGGYTFGSGTRLTVV.

This chain links TRBV18 with TRBJ2-7; tentatively, D is TRBD1 (5 bases). V gave up 6 bases and J gave up 1 base, with 10 bases separating them. Germline V CDR1 and CDR2: KGHSH, LQKENI. The CDR3 spans 13 residues. This chain's CDR3 is CASSRQQSYEQYF. The CDR3 DNA reads as TGTGCCAGCTCCCGACAGCAATCCTACGAGCAGTACTTC.

The chain uses TRBV5-1 and TRBJ1-2; 8 nucleotides align to TRBD1. Germline-derived CDR1 and CDR2 are SGHRS and YFSETQ. Losses at the gene ends were 4 bases for V and 5 bases for J; bases not matched to a gene: 7. The CDR3 is 14 amino acids. CDR3 loop: CASSPSGQEYGYTF. CDR3 nucleotide sequence: TGCGCCAGCAGCCCGTCGGGACAGGAATATGGCTACACCTTC.